This note documents a single TCR beta chain sequence. This sample is drawn from a study of cytomegalovirus exposure and HLA in healthy donors. Germline loops: CDR1 ENHRY, CDR2 SYGVKD. The CDR3 consists of 16 residues. V lost 7 bases, J lost 6 bases, and 18 bases stayed unmatched. Method: immunoSEQ multiplex PCR; TCRdb's copy keeps in-frame clones and lacks some. The repertoire holds 200,000 or so clones, roughly 80% seen once, with roughly 6.5% in the top ten. The receptor comes from a man aged 18 to 30 in good health and CMV-seropositive. The chain combines TRBV10-3 with TRBJ2-7, with 7 bases matching TRBD2. Sequencing was carried out using PBMCs. Written as DNA, the CDR3 is TGTGCCATCATGGTAGCTAGCGGCGCCGGACCTAGCGAGCAGTACTTC. It codes for CAIMVASGAGPSEQYF.